These T cell receptor beta chains were read from a single sample in a study of CD8 T cells in ankylosing spondylitis. Using its own MiXCR run on the 5' RACE reads, TCRdb lists one record per CDR3 protein. The data hold 200,000 to 250,000 distinct CDR3 sequences, with roughly 25% observed a single time. Material: blood, either unsorted or a sorted T cell fraction (not recorded which). The receptors were gathered from a male donor with ankylosing spondylitis or in good health (not recorded which). Both conserved end residues are part of each CDR3. The D gene is left open where the match is weak. The listing skips clone size in some rows; elsewhere it reads once, few, many or a size class.

>TRBV7-2|TRBJ2-5|many|.
CASSFTGAQETQYF
TGTGCCAGCAGCTTTACCGGGGCCCAAGAGACCCAGTACTTC
>TRBV10-3|TRBJ2-5|.|.
CAISESEAHETQYF
TGTGCCATCAGTGAGTCGGAGGCCCACGAGACCCAGTACTTC
>TRBV19|TRBJ1-1|few|.
CASSPTGTNTEAFF
TGTGCCAGTAGTCCAACAGGGACGAACACTGAAGCTTTCTTT
>TRBV6-1|TRBJ1-1|.|.
CASTLGGDPYTEAFF
TGTGCCAGCACCCTGGGCGGGGACCCCTACACTGAAGCTTTCTTT
>TRBV7-3|TRBJ2-7|.|.
CASSLGPSVKRDEQYF
TGTGCCAGCAGCTTGGGCCCTTCTGTCAAAAGGGACGAGCAGTACTTC
>TRBV7-2|TRBJ1-1|.|TRBD1
CASSPWTGSGSEAFF
TGTGCCAGCAGCCCCTGGACAGGGTCAGGATCTGAAGCTTTCTTT
>TRBV5-1|TRBJ2-7|.|TRBD2
CASSTLAGGSSYEQYF
TGCGCCAGCAGCACCTTAGCGGGAGGGTCTTCCTACGAGCAGTACTTC
>TRBV29-1|TRBJ2-7|many|.
CSVSRVLEGEQYF
TGCAGCGTTTCCAGGGTTCTAGAGGGCGAGCAGTACTTC
>TRBV3-1|TRBJ2-4|many|.
CASSQDLALAKNIQYF
TGTGCCAGCAGCCAAGATTTGGCGTTAGCCAAAAACATTCAGTACTTC
>TRBV13|TRBJ2-6|.|.
CASSLARQRVGANVLTF
TGTGCCAGCAGCTTAGCCCGACAGAGGGTAGGGGCCAACGTCCTGACTTTC
>TRBV4-1|TRBJ1-4|many|.
CASSLVGQKLFF
TGCGCCAGCAGCCTAGTGGGGCAAAAACTGTTTTTT
>TRBV20-1|TRBJ2-7|.|.
CSATTVDFSYEQYF
TGCAGTGCTACAACAGTTGACTTCTCCTACGAGCAGTACTTC
>TRBV18|TRBJ2-5|many|.
CASSPRVQETQYF
TGTGCCAGCTCACCACGGGTCCAAGAGACCCAGTACTTC
>TRBV21-1|TRBJ1-5|once|.
CARYQPSASRHQPQHF
TGTGCCAGATATCAACCCAGTGCTTCCCGGCATCAGCCCCAGCATTTT
>TRBV6-5|TRBJ2-7|many|.
CASSYSSTVGYEQYF
TGTGCCAGCAGTTACTCGAGTACAGTTGGATACGAGCAGTACTTC
>TRBV5-1|TRBJ1-4|many|.
CASSLIPGNEKLFF
TGCGCCAGCAGCTTGATCCCAGGGAATGAAAAACTGTTTTTT
>TRBV5-1|TRBJ2-7|.|TRBD1
CASTPWFFGTGTYEQYF
TGCGCCAGCACCCCTTGGTTTTTTGGGACAGGGACCTACGAGCAGTACTTC
>TRBV20-1|TRBJ2-5|few|.
CSARDLETQYF
TGCAGTGCTAGAGATCTTGAGACCCAGTACTTC
>TRBV28|TRBJ1-5|many|.
CASSGFSDLNQPQHF
TGTGCCAGCAGCGGCTTCTCAGACCTCAATCAGCCCCAGCATTTT
>TRBV29-1|TRBJ2-2|many|.
CSVEPTRGGELFF
TGCAGCGTTGAACCGACCCGAGGCGGGGAGCTGTTTTTT
>TRBV5-1|TRBJ2-1|many|.
CASSLGSGHYNEQFF
TGCGCCAGCAGCTTGGGTAGCGGTCATTACAATGAGCAGTTCTTC
>TRBV20-1|TRBJ2-7|.|.
CSARQEGQLGGQYF
TGCAGTGCGCGCCAGGAGGGACAATTGGGGGGGCAGTACTTC
>TRBV28|TRBJ1-5|many|.
CASSFRGPSNQPQHF
TGTGCCAGCAGTTTCCGCGGGCCGAGCAATCAGCCCCAGCATTTT
>TRBV29-1|TRBJ2-6|.|TRBD1
CSVETTGVGANVLTF
TGCAGCGTTGAAACAACAGGGGTCGGGGCCAACGTCCTGACTTTC
>TRBV20-1|TRBJ2-3|.|.
CSARDRRDQTGADTQYF
TGCAGTGCTAGAGATCGGCGGGATCAAACCGGGGCAGATACGCAGTATTTT
>TRBV27|TRBJ1-4|many|.
CASSPPRQGYNEKLFF
TGTGCCAGCAGTCCTCCTCGACAAGGTTATAATGAAAAACTGTTTTTT
>TRBV5-1|TRBJ2-2|.|.
CASSPQGLSGALFF
TGCGCCAGCAGTCCACAGGGTTTATCCGGGGCGCTGTTTTTT
>TRBV9|TRBJ1-2|.|.
CASSPDSRVGYGYTF
TGTGCCAGCAGCCCAGATTCGAGGGTCGGGTATGGCTACACCTTC
>TRBV20-1|TRBJ2-7|many|TRBD2
CSARDLAGGGYEQYF
TGCAGTGCTAGAGATCTAGCGGGAGGGGGATACGAGCAGTACTTC
>TRBV5-1|TRBJ2-1|.|.
CASSAQPGSDNEQFF
TGCGCCAGCAGCGCTCAACCGGGTAGCGACAATGAGCAGTTCTTC
>TRBV12-3/TRBV12-4|TRBJ2-6|.|.
CASSLRNTFSGANVLTF
TGTGCCAGCAGTTTAAGGAACACCTTCTCTGGGGCCAACGTCCTGACTTTC
>TRBV4-2|TRBJ2-7|many|.
CASSGVAQHEQYF
TGTGCCAGCAGCGGGGTAGCGCAGCACGAGCAGTACTTC
>TRBV20-1|TRBJ2-5|.|TRBD1
CSARPLRQGRYQETQYF
TGCAGTGCCCGACCCCTCCGACAGGGGAGGTACCAAGAGACCCAGTACTTC
>TRBV7-2|TRBJ2-1|many|.
CASSLSLQLSEQFF
TGTGCCAGCAGCTTATCGCTCCAGCTGAGTGAGCAGTTCTTC
>TRBV7-3|TRBJ2-2|many|TRBD2
CASSLGLAPGELFF
TGTGCCAGCAGCTTAGGACTAGCCCCCGGGGAGCTGTTTTTT
>TRBV5-1|TRBJ1-1|.|.
CASSPGLGGRNTEAFF
TGCGCCAGCAGCCCGGGCCTTGGGGGGCGAAACACTGAAGCTTTCTTT
>TRBV20-1|TRBJ1-6|.|TRBD1
CSATGQNYNSPLHF
TGCAGTGCCACGGGACAGAACTATAATTCACCCCTCCACTTT
>TRBV2|TRBJ2-5|many|.
CASSDFQGQDRETQYF
TGTGCCAGCAGTGATTTTCAGGGACAAGACCGGGAGACCCAGTACTTC
>TRBV5-1|TRBJ1-1|many|TRBD1
CASSFDRGRGTEAFF
TGCGCCAGCAGCTTCGACAGGGGGCGCGGTACTGAAGCTTTCTTT
>TRBV12-3/TRBV12-4|TRBJ2-5|.|.
CASLGGETQYF
TGTGCCAGCCTGGGAGGAGAGACCCAGTACTTC
>TRBV9|TRBJ2-7|many|.
CASSAREVRKEQYF
TGTGCCAGCAGCGCTAGAGAGGTTCGGAAAGAGCAGTACTTC
>TRBV9|TRBJ2-5|many|TRBD2
CASSSHGGGQETQYF
TGTGCCAGCAGCTCCCATGGGGGGGGTCAAGAGACCCAGTACTTC
>TRBV19|TRBJ1-2|few|TRBD1
CAGGDRVYGYTF
TGTGCCGGGGGTGACAGGGTCTATGGCTACACCTTC
>TRBV7-3|TRBJ2-2|many|.
CASSPSGPGELFF
TGTGCCAGCAGCCCCTCGGGTCCCGGGGAGCTGTTTTTT
>TRBV7-2|TRBJ1-1|many|TRBD1
CASSLGGGQGYAFF
TGTGCCAGCAGCTTAGGGGGGGGACAGGGGTATGCTTTCTTT
>TRBV5-1|TRBJ2-3|many|TRBD2
CASSSGTSAGDTQYF
TGCGCCAGCAGCTCCGGGACTAGCGCTGGAGATACGCAGTATTTT
>TRBV12-3/TRBV12-4|TRBJ2-7|.|.
CASTLLGALSYEQYF
TGTGCCAGCACCCTGTTGGGGGCCCTCTCCTACGAGCAGTACTTC
>TRBV10-3|TRBJ2-1|few|.
CAISGGGGPGNEQFF
TGTGCCATCAGTGGAGGGGGAGGTCCTGGCAATGAGCAGTTCTTC
>TRBV20-1|TRBJ1-6|many|.
CSAPRGGANSPLHF
TGCAGTGCCCCCCGGGGAGGGGCGAATTCACCCCTCCACTTT
>TRBV20-1|TRBJ2-5|few|TRBD2
CSATTSGTVETQYF
TGCAGTGCTACTACTAGCGGGACGGTAGAGACCCAGTACTTC
>TRBV12-3/TRBV12-4|TRBJ2-1|many|.
CASSWAGLGGNEQFF
TGTGCCAGCAGTTGGGCGGGCCTAGGGGGGAATGAGCAGTTCTTC
>TRBV28|TRBJ2-7|many|.
CASMGLYEQYF
TGTGCCAGCATGGGTCTATACGAGCAGTACTTC
>TRBV12-3/TRBV12-4|TRBJ2-4|many|.
CASSSPGSLAKNIQYF
TGTGCCAGCAGTTCCCCGGGGAGTCTAGCCAAAAACATTCAGTACTTC
>TRBV12-3/TRBV12-4|TRBJ2-7|.|TRBD1
CASALNRGYEQYF
TGTGCCAGCGCTTTGAACAGGGGGTACGAGCAGTACTTC